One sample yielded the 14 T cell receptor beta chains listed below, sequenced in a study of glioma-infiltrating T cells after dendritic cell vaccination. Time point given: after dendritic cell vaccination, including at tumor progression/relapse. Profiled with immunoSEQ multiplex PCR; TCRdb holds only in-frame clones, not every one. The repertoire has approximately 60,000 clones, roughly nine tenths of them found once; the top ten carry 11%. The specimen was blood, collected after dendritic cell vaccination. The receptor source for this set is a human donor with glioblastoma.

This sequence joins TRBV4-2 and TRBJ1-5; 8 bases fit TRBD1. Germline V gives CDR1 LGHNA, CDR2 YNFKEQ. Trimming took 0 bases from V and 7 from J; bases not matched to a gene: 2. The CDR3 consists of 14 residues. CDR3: CASSQETGDQPQHF. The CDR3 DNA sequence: TGTGCCAGCAGCCAAGAGACAGGGGACCAGCCCCAGCATTTT.

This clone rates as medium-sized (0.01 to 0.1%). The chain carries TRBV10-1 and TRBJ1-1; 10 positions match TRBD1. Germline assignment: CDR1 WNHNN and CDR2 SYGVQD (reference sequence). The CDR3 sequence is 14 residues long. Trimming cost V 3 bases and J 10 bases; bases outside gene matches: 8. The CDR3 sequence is CASSDPGTGVGAFF. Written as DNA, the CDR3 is TGCGCCAGCAGTGATCCCGGGACAGGGGTCGGAGCTTTCTTT.

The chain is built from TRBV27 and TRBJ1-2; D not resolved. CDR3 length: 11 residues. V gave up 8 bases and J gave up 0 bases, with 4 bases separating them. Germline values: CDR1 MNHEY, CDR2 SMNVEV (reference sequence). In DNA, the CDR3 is TGTGCCAGCCTATCTAACTATGGCTACACCTTC. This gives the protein CASLSNYGYTF.

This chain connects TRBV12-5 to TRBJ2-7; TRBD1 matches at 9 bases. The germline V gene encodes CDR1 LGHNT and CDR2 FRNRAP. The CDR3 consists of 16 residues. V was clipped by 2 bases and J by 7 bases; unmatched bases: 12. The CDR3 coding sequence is TGTGCTAGTGGTTTGACTTCGGGACAGGGTCTCGGGGAGCAGTACTTC. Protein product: CASGLTSGQGLGEQYF.

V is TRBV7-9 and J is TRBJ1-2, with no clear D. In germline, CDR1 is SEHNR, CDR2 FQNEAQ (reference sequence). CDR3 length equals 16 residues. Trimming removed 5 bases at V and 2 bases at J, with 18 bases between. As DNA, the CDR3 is TGTGCCAGCAGCCGTACTTCGGGGAGAGGGAACTATGGCTACACCTTC. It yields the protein CASSRTSGRGNYGYTF.

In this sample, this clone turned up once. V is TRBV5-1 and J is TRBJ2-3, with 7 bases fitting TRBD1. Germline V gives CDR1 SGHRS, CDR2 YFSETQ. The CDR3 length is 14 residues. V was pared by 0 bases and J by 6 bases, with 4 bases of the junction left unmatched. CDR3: CASSLEGQSDTQYF. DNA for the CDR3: TGCGCCAGCAGCTTGGAGGGACAGTCGGATACGCAGTATTTT.

CDR3 nucleotide sequence: TGCAGCGTGGGGACTAGCTCGGCTGAGCAGTTCTTC. This sequence encodes CSVGTSSAEQFF. This rearrangement joins TRBV29-1 to TRBJ2-1; 9 bases are a match to TRBD2. The ends lost 6 bases at V and 9 bases at J; junction bases unmatched: 6. The CDR3 is made up of 12 amino acids. CDR1 SQVTM and CDR2 ANQGSEA come from the germline V gene.

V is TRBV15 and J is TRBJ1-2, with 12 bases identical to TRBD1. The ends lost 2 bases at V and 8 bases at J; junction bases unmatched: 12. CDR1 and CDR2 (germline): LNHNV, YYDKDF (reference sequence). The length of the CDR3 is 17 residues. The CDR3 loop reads CATSRSPPGQGAGGYTF. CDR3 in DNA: TGTGCCACCAGCAGAAGCCCCCCGGGACAGGGGGCTGGCGGCTACACCTTC.

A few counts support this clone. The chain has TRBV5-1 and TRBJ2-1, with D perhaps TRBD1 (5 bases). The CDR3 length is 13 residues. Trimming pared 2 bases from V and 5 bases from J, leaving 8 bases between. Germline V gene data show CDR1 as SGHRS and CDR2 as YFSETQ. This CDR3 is CASSLLTDNEQFF. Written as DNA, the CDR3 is TGCGCCAGCAGCTTACTGACAGACAATGAGCAGTTCTTC. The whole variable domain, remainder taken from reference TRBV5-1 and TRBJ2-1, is KAGVTQTPRYLIKTRGQQVTLSCSPISGHRSVSWYQQTPGQGLQFLFEYFSETQRNKGNFPGRFSGRQFSNSRSEMNVSTLELGDSALYLCASSLLTDNEQFFGPGTRLTVL.

CDR3 in amino acids: CASSLAGPTYNEQFF. As DNA, the CDR3 is TGTGCCAGCAGCCTTGCGGGGCCCACCTACAATGAGCAGTTCTTC. The rearrangement links TRBV5-4 to TRBJ2-1, with a weak D call TRBD2 (6 bases). The germline CDR1 and CDR2 sequences are SGHNT and YYREEE (reference sequence). Trimming stripped 4 bases from V and 2 bases from J, with 13 bases between. This CDR3 contains 15 residues.

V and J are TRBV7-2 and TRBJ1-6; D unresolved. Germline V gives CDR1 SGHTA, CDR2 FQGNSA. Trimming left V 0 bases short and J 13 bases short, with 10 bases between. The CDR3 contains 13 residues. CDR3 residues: CASSLALPLPLHF. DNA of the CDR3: TGTGCCAGCAGCTTAGCCCTCCCCCTCCCCCTCCACTTT.

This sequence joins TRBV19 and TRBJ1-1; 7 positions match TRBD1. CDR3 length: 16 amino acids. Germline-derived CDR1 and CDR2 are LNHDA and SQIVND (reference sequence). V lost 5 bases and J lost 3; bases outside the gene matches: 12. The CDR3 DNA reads TGTGCCAGTAGTCCGCTGCTTGACAGGGTAGACACTGAAGCTTTCTTT. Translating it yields CASSPLLDRVDTEAFF.

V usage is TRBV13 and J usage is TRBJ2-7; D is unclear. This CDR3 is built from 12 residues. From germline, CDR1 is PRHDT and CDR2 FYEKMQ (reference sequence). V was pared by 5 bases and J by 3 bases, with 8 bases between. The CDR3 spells CASSLNFYEQYF. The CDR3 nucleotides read TGTGCCAGCAGCCTCAACTTCTACGAGCAGTACTTC.

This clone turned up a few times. The chain's CDR3 is CASSRGGGYNEQFF. The CDR3 nucleotides read TGTGCCAGCAGCCGGGGAGGGGGCTACAATGAGCAGTTCTTC. This rearrangement joins TRBV7-2 to TRBJ2-1, with D possibly TRBD2 on 7 matching bases. This CDR3 is 14 amino acids long. Germline assignment: CDR1 SGHTA and CDR2 FQGNSA. V was trimmed by 5 bases and J by 3 bases, leaving 11 bases between them. The full variable domain, completed using reference TRBV7-2 and TRBJ2-1, is GAGVSQSPSNKVTEKGKDVELRCDPISGHTALYWYRQSLGQGLEFLIYFQGNSAPDKSGLPSDRFSAERTGGSVSTLTIQRTQQEDSAVYLCASSRGGGYNEQFFGPGTRLTVL.